This T cell receptor (beta chain) was found in a study of breast tumors, draining lymph nodes, adjacent tissues. Notes on the study in general: Tumor repertoires ranked between lymph nodes and nontumor tissue in diversity, with V and J gene preferences.

MiXCR, applied by TCRdb to the multiplex PCR reads, yields one record per CDR3 protein. The sample holds some 130,000 distinct CDR3 sequences, 21% seen once. CDR1 and CDR2 (germline): MDHEN, SYDVKM. The CDR3 has 17 amino acids. J was trimmed by 2 bases and V by 2 bases; bases with no gene match: 8. Samples came from axillary lymph nodes draining the breast cancer. As to this clonotype: Its target is unknown.

Sequenced input: axillary lymph node tissue. The rearrangement joins TRBV28 to TRBJ2-3, with 9 bases lining up with TRBD1. This TCR derives from a female donor with breast cancer. Some clones in this sample may be carry-over from other donors' samples. CDR3 sequence: CASSLLLGQGYTDTQYF. CDR3 sequence (DNA): TGTGCCAGCAGTTTACTCCTAGGACAGGGGTACACAGATACGCAGTATTTT.